These T cell receptor beta chains were read from a single sample in a study of breast tumors, draining lymph nodes, adjacent tissues. Via MiXCR, TCRdb re-called the multiplex PCR reads, giving one row per CDR3 protein. The sample lists roughly 120,000 distinct CDR3 sequences; just under 20% were seen once. The specimen sequenced was axillary lymph node tissue. These receptor sequences come from a female donor with breast cancer. Some clones in this sample may be carry-over from other donors' samples. CDR3s include the opening cysteine and the closing phenylalanine or tryptophan. The D gene is left open where the match is weak. Clone sizes are given selectively: once, few, many, or a class where the clone is expanded.

V gene	J gene	CDR3 length	D gene	clone size	CDR3 protein	CDR3 DNA
TRBV9	TRBJ2-5	14	TRBD1	many	CASSVLDREETQYF	TGTGCCAGCAGCGTACTCGACAGGGAAGAGACCCAGTACTTC
TRBV7-9	TRBJ2-1	15	-	once	CASSQVPSNYSEQFF	TGTGCCAGCAGCCAAGTGCCTTCTAATTACAGTGAGCAGTTCTTT
TRBV10-3	TRBJ2-7	11	TRBD1	many	CAIDRGNEQYF	TGTGCCATCGACAGGGGTAACGAGCAGTACTTC
TRBV6-5	TRBJ2-2	16	TRBD1	many	CASSSAGTGRTGELFF	TGTGCCAGCAGTTCCGCCGGGACAGGGCGGACCGGGGAGCTGTTTTTT
TRBV3-1	TRBJ2-2	17	TRBD2	-	CASSQVSAGENTGELFF	TGTGCCAGCAGCCAAGTTTCAGCGGGAGAAAACACCGGGGAGCTGTTTTTT
TRBV6-6	TRBJ1-2	15	-	-	CASSEAGRADQGYTF	TGTGCCAGCAGTGAAGCGGGTAGGGCAGACCAAGGCTACACCTTC
TRBV28	TRBJ2-1	19	-	few	CASSLWVAFLRVPRDEQFF	TGTGCCAGCAGTTTATGGGTAGCGTTTCTGAGGGTCCCGCGGGATGAGCAGTTCTTC
TRBV7-2	TRBJ1-1	14	-	-	CASSPHSGQLEAFF	TGTGCCAGCAGCCCCCACAGTGGACAGCTTGAAGCTTTCTTT
TRBV12-3/TRBV12-4	TRBJ1-6	11	-	many	CASRGSSPLHF	TGTGCCAGCAGGGGAAGTTCACCCCTCCACTTT
TRBV20-1	TRBJ2-7	12	-	many	CSARVDSYEQYF	TGCAGTGCTAGAGTGGATTCCTACGAGCAGTACTTC
TRBV7-9	TRBJ1-3	15	-	many	CASSPDSYSGNTIYF	TGTGCCAGCAGCCCGGACTCGTACTCTGGAAACACCATATATTTT
TRBV6-1	TRBJ2-7	13	-	many	CASRGRAAGEQYF	TGTGCCAGCCGTGGCCGGGCCGCCGGCGAGCAGTACTTC
TRBV28	TRBJ2-7	15	-	-	CASSLPGSFGSEQYF	TGTGCCAGCAGTTTACCCGGGTCCTTCGGGAGCGAGCAGTACTTC
TRBV6-1	TRBJ2-2	16	TRBD1	few	CAITVRTGLNTGELFF	TGTGCCATCACGGTCCGGACAGGACTTAACACCGGGGAGCTGTTTTTT
TRBV5-4	TRBJ2-1	14	-	many	CASSLAEAYNEQFF	TGTGCCAGCAGCTTGGCGGAGGCCTACAATGAGCAGTTCTTC
TRBV2	TRBJ2-6	17	TRBD1	many	CASSKQGGSSGANVLTF	TGTGCCAGCAGTAAACAGGGGGGAAGCTCTGGGGCCAACGTCCTGACTTTC
TRBV7-6	TRBJ2-7	15	TRBD2	many	CASSPTGGRGGEQYF	TGTGCCAGCAGCCCGACCGGCGGGAGGGGGGGGGAGCAGTACTTC
TRBV2	TRBJ2-2	17	TRBD2	many	CASSETPGLASAGELFF	TGTGCCAGCAGTGAGACTCCGGGACTAGCGTCGGCCGGGGAGCTGTTTTTT
TRBV6-1	TRBJ1-5	16	TRBD1	many	CASSEKDRSHNQPQHF	TGTGCCAGCAGTGAAAAGGACAGGTCACATAATCAGCCCCAGCATTTT
TRBV14	TRBJ2-1	16	TRBD1	many	CASSRTGVSSYNEQFF	TGTGCCAGCAGCCGGACAGGGGTCAGCTCCTACAATGAGCAGTTCTTC
TRBV3-1	TRBJ2-1	16	TRBD2	many	CASSLGAGARYNEQFF	TGTGCCAGCAGCCTAGGGGCGGGAGCTCGCTACAATGAGCAGTTCTTC
TRBV11-3	TRBJ1-3	12	-	many	CASSSTGNTIYF	TGTGCCAGCAGCTCGACTGGAAACACCATATATTTT
TRBV19	TRBJ2-7	12	-	many	CASMSGRDEQYF	TGTGCCAGTATGTCGGGTCGGGACGAGCAGTACTTC
TRBV2	TRBJ1-2	14	TRBD1	many	CASSERTGGRGYTF	TGTGCCAGCAGTGAGAGGACAGGGGGCCGAGGCTACACCTTC
TRBV10-1	TRBJ2-3	14	-	many	CASSESPTQDTQYF	TGCGCCAGCAGTGAGTCCCCGACACAAGATACGCAGTATTTT
TRBV19	TRBJ2-7	15	-	many	CATRRGTERNYEQYF	TGTGCCACTAGACGAGGAACGGAACGAAACTACGAGCAGTACTTC